This entry describes one T cell receptor (beta chain). Its cognate antigen is unknown. Looked up from germline, CDR1 is KGHDR and CDR2 is SFDVKD. This CDR3 has 13 residues. cDNA was made in eight separate reactions per sample. Both the TCRalpha cDNA and the TCRbeta cDNA were taken through two nested PCRs, lasting around 15 and 9 cycles. TCRdb reprocessed the 5' RACE reads and keeps a single row for each CDR3 protein, giving no DNA. This repertoire includes some 83,000 distinct CDR3 sequences. The data belong to a study of monozygotic twins with inflammatory bowel disease. Study results and caveats: Relative to healthy twins, IBD patients had fewer clonotypes in common with others, a gap that was especially apparent with disease activity.

Sequenced sample: blood. This rearrangement joins TRBV24-1 to TRBJ2-3. This clonotype was sampled from a human donor with ulcerative colitis or Crohn's disease, or a healthy co-twin of an affected twin (not recorded which). CDR3 protein: CATSGVATDTQYF.